This entry lists 26 T cell receptor beta chains sequenced from one sample in a study of blood T cell repertoires in COVID-19. Produced via immunoSEQ multiplex PCR; TCRdb's table is partial and in-frame only. This repertoire shows 160,000 or so clones, 75% to 85% found once; its top ten account for roughly 0.52%. Sequencing was carried out using peripheral blood. The receptors here all came from a man in his fifties or sixties with acute or convalescent COVID-19.

CDR3 DNA sequence: TGTGCCAGCAGTCGGACAGGGATAACTAATGAAAAACTGTTTTTT. This codes for CASSRTGITNEKLFF. V gene TRBV6-2 or TRBV6-3 combines with J gene TRBJ1-4; 8 bases line up with TRBD1. Trimming removed 5 bases from V and 1 base from J; junction bases left unmatched: 3. The V gene's germline CDR1 is MNHEY and CDR2 SVGEGT. The CDR3 runs to 15 residues.

The CDR3 loop reads CAIAGLAGTYEQYF. The DNA of the CDR3 is TGTGCCATCGCGGGACTAGCGGGGACCTACGAGCAGTACTTC. The V gene is TRBV10-3, the J gene TRBJ2-7, with 13 bases that match TRBD2. Germline CDR1 and CDR2: ENHRY and SYGVKD. The CDR3 extends over 14 amino acids. The V gene end was trimmed by 8 bases and the J gene end by 2 bases; junction bases not matched to a gene: 3.

This chain connects TRBV28 to TRBJ1-2, with 8 bases fitting TRBD1. The CDR3 runs to 13 residues. CDR1 and CDR2 (germline): MDHEN, SYDVKM. V lost 8 bases to trimming and J lost 2 bases; unmatched junction nucleotides: 4. CDR3: CASQTGVNYGYTF. CDR3 nucleotide sequence: TGTGCCAGCCAGACAGGGGTCAACTATGGCTACACCTTC.

The V call is TRBV19, the J call TRBJ1-2, with D maybe TRBD1 (5 bases). V shed 2 bases and J shed 4 bases, with 14 bases lying between them. Germline-derived CDR1 and CDR2 are LNHDA and SQIVND (reference sequence). This CDR3 has 15 residues. This chain's CDR3 is CASSIRTHPSYGYTF. In DNA, the CDR3 is TGTGCCAGTAGTATACGGACACATCCCTCCTATGGCTACACCTTC.

This clone is a singleton in its sample. The chain combines TRBV27 with TRBJ1-2; D remains ambiguous. Germline CDR1 reads MNHEY; CDR2 reads SMNVEV (reference sequence). The V gene lost 10 bases and the J gene lost 8 bases, with 20 bases spanning the gap. This CDR3 has 13 residues. The CDR3 sequence: CATSRSRFYGYTF. As DNA, the CDR3 is TGTGCCACATCTCGAAGCCGCTTCTACGGCTACACCTTC.

The chain employs TRBV3-1 (or the pseudogene TRBV3-2) and TRBJ1-6; D is unclear. CDR3 length: 16 amino acids. CDR1 is LGHDT and CDR2 is YNNKEL in the germline V gene (reference sequence). Trimming left V 1 base short and J 0 bases short, with 7 bases between. CDR3 sequence reads: CASSQVESSYNSPLHF. The CDR3 DNA sequence: TGTGCCAGCAGCCAAGTCGAGAGCTCCTATAATTCACCCCTCCACTTT.

This clone appeared once. The chain carries TRBV4-1 and TRBJ1-1, with D maybe TRBD1 (5 bases). CDR3 length: 15 amino acids. CDR1 is MGHRA, CDR2 YSYEKL, per germline. Trimming removed 1 base at V and 1 base at J, with 10 bases between. CDR3 in DNA: TGCGCCAGCAGCCAAGGGGGACTGTCGAACACTGAAGCTTTCTTT. The encoded protein is CASSQGGLSNTEAFF.

V usage is TRBV18 and J usage is TRBJ1-1; no firm D call. The V and J ends lost 3 bases and 3 bases respectively, with 8 bases between them. Looked up from germline, CDR1 is KGHSH and CDR2 is LQKENI. The CDR3 runs 13 residues. CDR3 in DNA: TGTGCCAGCTCACCTCTGAGGGACACTGAAGCTTTCTTT. Encoded protein: CASSPLRDTEAFF.

J is TRBJ1-6 and V is TRBV18; tentatively, D is TRBD1 (6 bases). Looked up from germline, CDR1 is KGHSH and CDR2 is LQKENI. Trimming shortened V by 3 bases and J by 4 bases, and 10 bases separated the two germline ends. The CDR3 has 15 residues. The CDR3 reads CASSPGTSYNSPLHF. The CDR3 DNA is TGTGCCAGCTCACCTGGGACATCTTATAATTCACCCCTCCACTTT.

The chain couples TRBV10-3 to TRBJ2-3; D remains ambiguous. The germline CDR1 and CDR2 sequences are ENHRY and SYGVKD. V shed 2 bases and J shed 0 bases, with 9 bases lying between them. The CDR3 sequence is 15 residues long. The CDR3: CAISEGGPSTDTQYF. The CDR3 nucleotides are TGTGCCATCAGTGAGGGCGGTCCTAGCACAGATACGCAGTATTTT.

This clone was detected only once. The rearrangement joins TRBV6-2 or TRBV6-3 to TRBJ1-2; 9 nucleotides align to TRBD1. Looked up from germline, CDR1 is MNHEY and CDR2 is SVGEGT. V trimming: 4 bases; J trimming: 4 bases; junction bases outside the gene matches: 10. The CDR3 consists of 16 residues. CDR3 DNA sequence: TGTGCCAGCAGTTTGGGACAGGGACGACAGACCTATGGCTACACCTTC. It encodes CASSLGQGRQTYGYTF.

The rearrangement links TRBV6-6 to TRBJ1-5, with D possibly matching TRBD1 (5 bases). From germline, CDR1 is MNHNY and CDR2 SVGAGI (reference sequence). The V end lost 8 bases, the J end lost 3 bases, and 14 bases lay between the germline ends. CDR3 length equals 14 residues. CDR3 DNA: TGTGCCAGCTATGAGACAGTTTTCAATCAGCCCCAGCATTTT. It codes for CASYETVFNQPQHF.

The V call is TRBV9, the J call TRBJ2-7, with 9 bases that match TRBD2. CDR1 is SGDLS and CDR2 is YYNGEE in the germline V gene. The CDR3 covers 15 residues. After removal of 3 bases from V and 0 bases from J, the junction contained 4 bases not matched to a gene. Here the CDR3 reads CASSGVAGASYEQYF. The DNA of the CDR3 is TGTGCCAGCAGCGGCGTAGCGGGAGCCTCCTACGAGCAGTACTTC.

This clone was detected a few times. This chain uses TRBV3-1 (or the pseudogene TRBV3-2) with TRBJ1-6; a weak D match, TRBD1 (6 bases). This CDR3 has 15 residues. The V gene lost 1 base and the J gene lost 5 bases, with 9 bases spanning the gap. Germline lookup yields CDR1 LGHDT and CDR2 YNNKEL (reference sequence). CDR3 DNA: TGTGCCAGCAGCCAAGCGACAGGCGATAATTCACCCCTCCACTTT. Protein: CASSQATGDNSPLHF.

CDR3 sequence (DNA): TGTGCCAGCTCACCCCCAGGCTTCGGGGAGGGGGAAGGTAGTACTGAAGCTTTCTTT. Translated, it gives CASSPPGFGEGEGSTEAFF. The chain is built from TRBV18 and TRBJ1-1, with D tentatively TRBD1 (6 bases). This CDR3 comprises 19 residues. From germline, CDR1 is KGHSH and CDR2 LQKENI. Trimming removed 3 bases at V and 5 bases at J, with 28 bases between.

This clone has just a few counts. The chain couples TRBV9 to TRBJ2-3; 8 bases align to TRBD1. Per the germline V gene, CDR1 is SGDLS and CDR2 is YYNGEE. V lost 3 bases to trimming and J lost 0 bases; unmatched junction nucleotides: 6. The CDR3 length is 16 residues. The CDR3 sequence: CASSATGGRSTDTQYF. The CDR3 DNA reads as TGTGCCAGCAGCGCAACAGGGGGTCGCAGCACAGATACGCAGTATTTT.

The gene calls are TRBV4-1 and TRBJ1-1; D remains unclear. Germline CDR1 MGHRA, CDR2 YSYEKL. The CDR3 is 14 amino acids. V was shortened by 4 bases and J by 5 bases, with 14 bases between the two germline ends. CDR3 nucleotides: TGCGCCAGCAGCCTCGAGGAGATTGGGACTGAAGCTTTCTTT. Amino acid sequence: CASSLEEIGTEAFF.

J is TRBJ2-5 and V is TRBV14, with D unclear. Germline values: CDR1 SGHDN, CDR2 FVKESK. The CDR3 runs 15 residues. Trimming shortened V by 5 bases and J by 5 bases, and 18 bases separated the two germline ends. The CDR3 nucleotides are TGTGCCAGCAGCGCTCCGGGTAGGCCGGAGGAGACCCAGTACTTC. Protein: CASSAPGRPEETQYF. Using reference TRBV14 and TRBJ2-5 for the parts outside the CDR3, the full variable domain is EAGVTQFPSHSVIEKGQTVTLRCDPISGHDNLYWYRRVMGKEIKFLLHFVKESKQDESGMPNNRFLAERTGGTYSTLKVQPAELEDSGVYFCASSAPGRPEETQYFGPGTRLLVL.

J is TRBJ1-1 and V is TRBV29-1, with a weak D call TRBD1 (6 bases). Germline loops: CDR1 SQVTM, CDR2 ANQGSEA. V lost 5 bases to trimming and J lost 0 bases, with 10 bases between them. The CDR3 extends over 13 amino acids. The DNA for the CDR3 is TGCAGCGTTAAGGACAGTTTGAACACTGAAGCTTTCTTT. Amino acids: CSVKDSLNTEAFF. The variable domain in full, completed from reference TRBV29-1 and TRBJ1-1, reads SAVISQKPSRDICQRGTSLTIQCQVDSQVTMMFWYRQQPGQSLTLIATANQGSEATYESGFVIDKFPISRPNLTFSTLTVSNMSPEDSSIYLCSVKDSLNTEAFFGQGTRLTVV.

The chain links TRBV27 to TRBJ2-7; D may be TRBD1 (6 bases). Germline-derived CDR1 and CDR2 are MNHEY and SMNVEV (reference sequence). This CDR3 has 17 amino acids. V lost 3 bases and J lost 2, with 20 bases in between. CDR3: CASSFLPRSGETYEQYF. The CDR3, as DNA: TGTGCCAGCAGTTTCCTGCCTCGGTCAGGGGAGACCTACGAGCAGTACTTC.

V gene TRBV3-1 (or the pseudogene TRBV3-2) combines with J gene TRBJ1-2, with a possible D match to TRBD1 (5 bases). There are 12 residues in the CDR3. V gave up 5 bases and J gave up 4 bases, with 8 bases separating them. In germline, CDR1 is LGHDT, CDR2 YNNKEL (reference sequence). CDR3 in amino acids: CASSVGGYGYTF. The CDR3 coding sequence is TGTGCCAGCAGCGTCGGGGGCTATGGCTACACCTTC.

The chain recombines TRBV6-5 with TRBJ1-1, with TRBD1 as a possible D gene (6 bases). Per the germline V gene, CDR1 is MNHEY and CDR2 is SVGAGI. This CDR3 is built from 13 residues. Trimming left V 2 bases short and J 5 bases short, with 9 bases between. DNA of the CDR3: TGTGCCAGCAGTTACAGTAGGGGGACTGAAGCTTTCTTT. It yields the protein CASSYSRGTEAFF.

On this clone itself: One end of the junction varies from germline; a read error may be responsible. J is TRBJ1-5 and V is TRBV3-1 (or the pseudogene TRBV3-2); 7 bases map to TRBD1. Per germline, CDR1 LGHDT and CDR2 YNNKEL (reference sequence). The CDR3 runs 13 residues. The CDR3 is CASSQDPGTEEIF. CDR3 in DNA: TGTGCCAGCAGCCAAGATCCCGGGACAGAGGAAATTTTT.

The DNA for the CDR3 is TGCAGCGCTTCTTCGGGGGGGGAGCAGTTCTTC. Translating it yields CSASSGGEQFF. The chain recombines TRBV29-1 with TRBJ2-1; 8 bases align to TRBD2. V dropped 7 bases and J dropped 10; count of bases not matched to a gene: 6. The germline gives CDR1 SQVTM, CDR2 ANQGSEA. The CDR3 spans 11 residues.

This clone was seen more than once but under ten times. In DNA, the CDR3 is TGTGCCAGTAGTCCCCAGGGCGGCACCCAGTACTTC. This translates into CASSPQGGTQYF. The chain has TRBV19 and TRBJ2-5; D might be TRBD1 (5 bases). The CDR3 has 12 amino acids. Trimming cost V 5 bases and J 8 bases, with 12 bases left between them. Germline V lookup: CDR1 LNHDA, CDR2 SQIVND (reference sequence). Supplemented by reference TRBV19 and TRBJ2-5, the full variable domain reads DGGITQSPKYLFRKEGQNVTLSCEQNLNHDAMYWYRQDPGQGLRLIYYSQIVNDFQKGDIAEGYSVSREKKESFPLTVTSAQKNPTAFYLCASSPQGGTQYFGPGTRLLVL.

The V call is TRBV19, the J call TRBJ1-5; D might be TRBD1 (5 bases). CDR1 is LNHDA, CDR2 SQIVND, per germline (reference sequence). V lost 7 bases, J lost 3 bases, and 19 bases lay in between. This CDR3 has 16 residues. CDR3 protein: CASIAVGRGNNQPQHF. DNA of the CDR3: TGTGCCAGTATAGCCGTTGGGCGGGGGAACAATCAGCCCCAGCATTTT. The complete variable domain, with remaining parts taken from reference TRBV19 and TRBJ1-5, reads DGGITQSPKYLFRKEGQNVTLSCEQNLNHDAMYWYRQDPGQGLRLIYYSQIVNDFQKGDIAEGYSVSREKKESFPLTVTSAQKNPTAFYLCASIAVGRGNNQPQHFGDGTRLSIL.